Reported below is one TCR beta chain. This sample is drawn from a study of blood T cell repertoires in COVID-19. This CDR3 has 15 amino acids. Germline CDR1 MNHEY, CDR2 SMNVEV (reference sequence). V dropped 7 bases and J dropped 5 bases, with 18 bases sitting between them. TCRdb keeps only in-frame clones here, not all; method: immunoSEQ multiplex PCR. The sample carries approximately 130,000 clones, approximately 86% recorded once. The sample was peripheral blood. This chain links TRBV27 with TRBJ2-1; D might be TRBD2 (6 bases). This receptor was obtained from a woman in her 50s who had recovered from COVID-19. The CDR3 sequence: CASTPEGRRDNEQFF. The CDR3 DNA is TGTGCCAGCACCCCGGAGGGACGGAGGGACAATGAGCAGTTCTTC.